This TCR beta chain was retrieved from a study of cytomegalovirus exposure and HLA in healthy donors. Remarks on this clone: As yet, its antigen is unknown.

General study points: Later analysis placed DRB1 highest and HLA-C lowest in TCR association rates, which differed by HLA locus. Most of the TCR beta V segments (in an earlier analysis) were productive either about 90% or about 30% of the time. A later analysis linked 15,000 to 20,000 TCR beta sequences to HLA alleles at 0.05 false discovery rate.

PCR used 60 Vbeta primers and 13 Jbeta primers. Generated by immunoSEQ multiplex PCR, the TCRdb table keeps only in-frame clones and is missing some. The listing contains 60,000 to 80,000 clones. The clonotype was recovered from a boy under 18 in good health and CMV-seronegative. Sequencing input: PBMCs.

CDR3 nucleotides: TGTGCCAGCTCACCACCATCAGGGCAAGGAAACACCATATATTTT. Its protein is CASSPPSGQGNTIYF. The chain couples TRBV18 to TRBJ1-3, with D perhaps matching TRBD1 (5 bases). Germline lookup yields CDR1 KGHSH and CDR2 LQKENI. The CDR3 contains 15 residues. V was shortened by 0 bases and J by 4 bases, with 10 bases between the two germline ends.